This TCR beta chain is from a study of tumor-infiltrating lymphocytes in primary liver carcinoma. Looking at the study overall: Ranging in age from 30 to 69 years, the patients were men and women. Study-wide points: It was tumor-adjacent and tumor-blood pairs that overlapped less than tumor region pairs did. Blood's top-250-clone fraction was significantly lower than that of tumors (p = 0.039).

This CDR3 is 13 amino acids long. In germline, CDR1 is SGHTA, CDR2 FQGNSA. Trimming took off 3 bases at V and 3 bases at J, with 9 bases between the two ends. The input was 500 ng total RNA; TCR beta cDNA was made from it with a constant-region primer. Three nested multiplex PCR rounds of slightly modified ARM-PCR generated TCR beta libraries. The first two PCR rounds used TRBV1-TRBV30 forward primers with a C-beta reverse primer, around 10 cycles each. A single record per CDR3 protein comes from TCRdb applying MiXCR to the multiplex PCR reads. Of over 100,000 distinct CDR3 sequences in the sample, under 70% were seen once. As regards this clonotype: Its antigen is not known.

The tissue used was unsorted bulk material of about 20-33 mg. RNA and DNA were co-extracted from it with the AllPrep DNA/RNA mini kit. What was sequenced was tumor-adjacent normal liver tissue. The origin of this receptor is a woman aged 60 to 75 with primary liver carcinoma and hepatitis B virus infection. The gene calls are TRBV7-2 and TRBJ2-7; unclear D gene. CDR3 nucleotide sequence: TGTGCCAGCAGCTTTTCGGAGAGCTACGAGCAGTACTTC. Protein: CASSFSESYEQYF.